The next 15 T cell receptor beta chains were all read from a single sample in a study of molecular identifiers for immune sequencing clone quantification. One entry per CDR3 protein, called by TCRdb with MiXCR from the PCR reads. This table has some 66,000 distinct CDR3 sequences, under 20% appearing once. The specimen was naive CD8+ T cells from blood, with Jurkat cell RNA spiked in. The subset denotes: FACS-sorted CD8+CD4-CCR7+CD45RA+ naive T cells. The receptors come from a human donor in good health. Some libraries in this study had Jurkat cell RNA spiked in.

This clonotype was counted ten times or more. The chain carries TRBV29-1 and TRBJ2-7; a weak D match, TRBD2 (6 bases). Deletions cut 3 bases from V and 1 base from J, with 13 bases between. CDR1 SQVTM and CDR2 ANQGSEA come from the germline V gene. The CDR3 runs 14 residues. The CDR3 sequence: CSVEGRTGSYEQYF. The CDR3, as DNA: TGCAGCGTTGAGGGGAGGACCGGGTCCTACGAGCAGTACTTC.

This clonotype was recorded many times. This rearrangement joins TRBV19 to TRBJ1-2; no firm D call. The germline gives CDR1 LNHDA, CDR2 SQIVND (reference sequence). With 3 bases removed from V and 5 bases from J, the gap between germline ends came to 7 bases. The CDR3 contains 12 residues. The CDR3 is CASSMVGYGYTF. Here the CDR3 DNA reads TGTGCCAGTAGTATGGTCGGATATGGCTACACCTTC.

This clonotype was counted many times. The rearrangement uses TRBV15 and TRBJ1-1; D is unresolved. The germline gives CDR1 LNHNV, CDR2 YYDKDF (reference sequence). CDR3 length: 16 residues. V lost 3 bases to trimming and J lost 11 bases, with 25 bases between them. The CDR3 region has the DNA TGTGCCACCAGCAGGCCGGTTGGGCGGGGAGAGAAGGAGGCTTTCTTT. It translates to CATSRPVGRGEKEAFF. Drawing the rest from reference TRBV15 and TRBJ1-1, the complete variable domain is DAMVIQNPRYQVTQFGKPVTLSCSQTLNHNVMYWYQQKSSQAPKLLFHYYDKDFNNEADTPDNFQSRRPNTSFCFLDIRSPGLGDTAMYLCATSRPVGRGEKEAFFGQGTRLTVV.

A remark on this clonotype: A read error may explain this, as a much larger clone is one base away. This chain uses TRBV27 with TRBJ2-7; the match to TRBD1 covers 10 bases. The J segment lost 5 bases and the V segment lost 6 bases, leaving 10 bases of the junction unmatched. Germline V gene data show CDR1 as MNHEY and CDR2 as SMNVEV (reference sequence). This CDR3 has 15 amino acids. The CDR3 region is CASRRAGTGDHEQYF. As DNA, the CDR3 is TGTGCCAGCAGGAGAGCCGGGACAGGGGACCACGAGCAGTACTTC.

As concerns this clonotype: A read error may be the cause here, since a much bigger clone is one base away. This sequence joins TRBV6-6 and TRBJ1-2; TRBD1 agrees at 7 bases. The germline gives CDR1 MNHNY, CDR2 SVGAGI (reference sequence). CDR3 length: 15 residues. The CDR3: CAGSDRVGASYGYTF. The CDR3 bases are TGTGCCGGCAGTGACAGGGTCGGGGCCTCCTATGGCTACACCTTC.

The chain combines TRBV11-1 with TRBJ2-3; 11 nucleotides match TRBD2. Trimming cost V 3 bases and J 6 bases; bases outside gene matches: 11. This CDR3 comprises 17 residues. CDR1 SGHAT and CDR2 FQDESV come from the germline V gene (reference sequence). The CDR3 here is CASSFGLAGGIADTQYF. The DNA of the CDR3 is TGTGCCAGCAGCTTCGGGCTAGCGGGAGGTATTGCCGATACGCAGTATTTT.

Notes on this clonotype: It may be a read error: a sequence one base away is much more abundant. The chain joins TRBV12-3 or TRBV12-4 to TRBJ2-4; tentatively, D is TRBD1 or TRBD2 (6 bases each). CDR3 size: 15 residues. CDR3 bases: TGTGCCAGCAGTTTGGAGGGGGTTGGCAAAAACATGCAGTACTTC. Translation gives CASSLEGVGKNMQYF.

Ten or more counts support this clonotype. Here the CDR3 DNA reads TGTGCCAGCAGCAGTTTAGCCCTACAAGAGACCCAGTACTTC. This translates into CASSSLALQETQYF. The chain joins TRBV27 to TRBJ2-5; D not resolved. Deletions cut 6 bases from V and 2 bases from J, with 13 bases between. This CDR3 has 14 amino acids. The germline V gene has CDR1 MNHEY and CDR2 SMNVEV (reference sequence).

This clonotype was detected ten times or more. The chain couples TRBV10-2 to TRBJ2-7; D is undetermined. CDR3 length equals 11 residues. In germline, CDR1 is WSHSY, CDR2 SAAADI. Between the trimmed V and J ends, which lost 6 bases and 3 bases, there was a span of 6 bases. The CDR3 is CASSASYEQYF. DNA of the CDR3: TGCGCCAGCAGCGCCAGCTACGAGCAGTACTTC.

This clonotype turned up a few times. The chain links TRBV11-2 to TRBJ1-4; D is perhaps TRBD1 (5 bases). Looked up from germline, CDR1 is SGHAT and CDR2 is FQNNGV. The V end was cut by 2 bases, the J end by 6 bases, with 10 bases between. CDR3 length: 14 residues. The CDR3 here is CASSLYGGDEKLFF. The CDR3 coding sequence is TGTGCCAGCAGCTTATACGGGGGAGATGAAAAACTGTTTTTT.

At least ten counts were recorded for this clonotype. The V call is TRBV27, the J call TRBJ2-5; no clear D. In germline, CDR1 is MNHEY, CDR2 SMNVEV (reference sequence). V lost 2 bases and J lost 1, with 8 bases in between. CDR3 length: 14 amino acids. The CDR3: CASSLLGSQETQYF. CDR3 nucleotides: TGTGCCAGCAGTTTACTGGGCAGCCAAGAGACCCAGTACTTC.

This clonotype has only a few counts. In this CDR3 the conserved last residue, phenylalanine or tryptophan, is missing, so a read error is likely. The gene calls are TRBV27 and TRBJ2-5; D ambiguous. The CDR3 has 15 residues. V dropped 7 bases and J dropped 1 base, with 16 bases sitting between them. Germline assignment: CDR1 MNHEY and CDR2 SMNVEV (reference sequence). The CDR3 protein is CASKRSPATQETQYL. CDR3 bases: TGTGCCAGCAAAAGGTCGCCAGCGACCCAAGAGACCCAGTACCTC.

The chain links TRBV28 to TRBJ2-7; 10 bases are shared with TRBD2. V was pared by 2 bases and J by 2 bases, with 6 bases of the junction left unmatched. Germline CDR1 is MDHEN and CDR2 is SYDVKM. This CDR3 has 16 residues. The CDR3 coding sequence is TGTGCCAGCAGTTTACTAGCGGGAGTTTCCACCTACGAGCAGTACTTC. It yields the protein CASSLLAGVSTYEQYF.

This clonotype was observed many times. The chain is built from TRBV7-9 and TRBJ2-7; no clear D. In germline, CDR1 is SEHNR, CDR2 FQNEAQ (reference sequence). The ends were cut back, 0 bases at V and 2 bases at J, with 8 bases in the middle. This CDR3 has 14 amino acids. The CDR3, as DNA: TGTGCCAGCAGCTTAGCGGGGTTGGCCTACGAGCAGTACTTC. Translating it yields CASSLAGLAYEQYF.

This clonotype was seen repeatedly, ten times or more. The chain couples TRBV11-2 to TRBJ2-7; D uncertain. CDR1 is SGHAT and CDR2 is FQNNGV in the germline V gene. CDR3 length: 17 amino acids. The V gene lost 5 bases and the J gene lost 4 bases, with 24 bases spanning the gap. CDR3 bases: TGTGCCAGCAGCCCGACCGCCGCCGGCGTTCAGAAGTACGAGCAGTACTTC. Translating gives CASSPTAAGVQKYEQYF.